The 19 T cell receptor beta chains in this list originate from one sample, sequenced in a study of cytomegalovirus exposure and HLA in healthy donors. With 60 Vbeta and 13 Jbeta primers, the PCR was carried out. Using immunoSEQ multiplex PCR, the repertoire was profiled, and TCRdb retains in-frame clones only, with some absent. The table has over 70,000 clones, just under 80% seen once. Sequencing input: PBMCs. Receptors originate from a male donor in good health and CMV-seropositive.

The rearrangement joins TRBV7-6 to TRBJ2-7; D uncertain. The CDR3 is 11 residues long. CDR1 and CDR2 (germline): SGHVS, FNYEAQ. The V and J ends lost 5 bases and 5 bases respectively, with 7 bases between them. The CDR3 DNA follows: TGTGCCAGCAGCCGTAGCAACGAGCAGTACTTC. The encoded protein is CASSRSNEQYF.

V usage is TRBV12-5 and J usage is TRBJ2-7; 8 nucleotides align to TRBD2. V was pared by 0 bases and J by 3 bases, with 16 bases of the junction left unmatched. The CDR3 is 19 residues long. Germline assignment: CDR1 LGHNT and CDR2 FRNRAP. The CDR3 loop is CASGLVKAGEREPNYEQYF. In nucleotides, the CDR3 is TGTGCTAGTGGTTTGGTAAAGGCGGGGGAGCGGGAGCCGAACTACGAGCAGTACTTC.

The V and J genes are TRBV5-1 and TRBJ2-1; a possible D gene is TRBD2 (5 bases). V lost 0 bases and J 5 bases, leaving 12 bases between the germline ends. The CDR3 is made up of 15 amino acids. CDR1 is SGHRS and CDR2 is YFSETQ in the germline V gene. The CDR3 region is CASSLEVTNNNEQFF. The CDR3 DNA is TGCGCCAGCAGCTTGGAAGTGACTAACAACAATGAGCAGTTCTTC.

The chain carries TRBV21-1 and TRBJ1-1. TRBV21-1 is a pseudogene. This CDR3 has 12 residues. CDR3 in amino acids: CASTVGSAEAFF. CDR3 coding DNA: TGTGCCAGCACCGTCGGGTCAGCTGAAGCTTTCTTT.

This clone was recorded only once. The chain carries TRBV15 and TRBJ2-7; a weak D match, TRBD2 (6 bases). Germline V gene lookup returns CDR1 LNHNV and CDR2 YYDKDF (reference sequence). This CDR3 spans 14 amino acids. The germline V and J ends were trimmed by 3 bases and 6 bases, with 15 bases remaining between them. CDR3 residues: CATSSGGAGVEQYF. The CDR3 DNA sequence: TGTGCCACCAGCAGCGGCGGGGCCGGTGTCGAGCAGTACTTC.

The genes are TRBV7-6 and TRBJ1-2; maybe TRBD1 (5 bases). From germline, CDR1 is SGHVS and CDR2 FNYEAQ. The CDR3 runs 13 residues. The V gene lost 3 bases and the J gene lost 10 bases, with 15 bases spanning the gap. The CDR3 DNA sequence: TGTGCCAGCAGCTTGGACGGGGCGGGGAACTACACCTTC. It yields the protein CASSLDGAGNYTF.

This clone was counted only a few times. The CDR3 DNA reads as TGCGCCAGCAGCTTGAGGACGGCGGTAGGACTAGCGGTTAGAAGTTACAATGAGCAGTTCTTC. Translation gives CASSLRTAVGLAVRSYNEQFF. The rearrangement links TRBV5-1 to TRBJ2-1; 10 bases fit TRBD2. V was pared by 1 base and J by 4 bases, with 20 bases of the junction left unmatched. The CDR3 runs to 21 residues. Germline values: CDR1 SGHRS, CDR2 YFSETQ.

This sequence joins TRBV4-1 and TRBJ2-7; the match to TRBD1 covers 7 bases. Germline V gene sequence: CDR1 MGHRA, CDR2 YSYEKL. The length of the CDR3 is 14 residues. V was pared by 1 base and J by 2 bases, with 2 bases of the junction left unmatched. CDR3 residues: CASSQVGQTYEQYF. The DNA for the CDR3 is TGCGCCAGCAGCCAAGTGGGACAGACCTACGAGCAGTACTTC.

This rearrangement joins TRBV6-4 to TRBJ2-1, with TRBD2 identical over 7 bases. The CDR3 contains 15 residues. The junction had 7 bases not matched to a gene; V was cut back by 2 bases and J by 6 bases. Germline-derived CDR1 and CDR2 are MRHNA and SNTAGT. CDR3 DNA: TGTGCCAGCAGTGACGCTAGCGGAGACGTCAATGAGCAGTTCTTC. Translated: CASSDASGDVNEQFF.

Written as DNA, the CDR3 is TGTGCCAGCGAAAAAACAGGGCGCGCTTTCTTT. Protein: CASEKTGRAFF. V is TRBV28 and J is TRBJ1-1, with TRBD1 as a possible D gene (6 bases). Germline values: CDR1 MDHEN, CDR2 SYDVKM. The CDR3 spans 11 residues. V was cut by 8 bases and J by 11 bases, with 15 bases left in between.

The chain joins TRBV30 to TRBJ1-5; unclear D gene. Germline V lookup: CDR1 GTSNPN, CDR2 SVGIG (reference sequence). Deletions cut 4 bases from V and 6 bases from J, with 19 bases between. The CDR3 loop spans 15 amino acids. This CDR3 is CAWTPRGGLFQPQHF. The CDR3 coding sequence is TGTGCCTGGACTCCCCGGGGAGGGTTATTTCAGCCCCAGCATTTT.

The chain joins TRBV25-1 to TRBJ2-3; D unresolved. V lost 5 bases to trimming and J lost 1 base, with 7 bases between them. The CDR3 is 13 amino acids. CDR1 and CDR2 from the germline V gene are MGHDK and SYGVNS. The CDR3 coding sequence is TGTGCCAGCAGTTTGGGCCGCACAGATACGCAGTATTTT. Its protein product is CASSLGRTDTQYF.

This clone was seen only a few times. The J gene is TRBJ1-2, the V gene TRBV28, with TRBD1 as a possible D gene (6 bases). V gave up 7 bases and J gave up 6 bases, with 18 bases separating them. This CDR3 is built from 14 residues. Germline assignment: CDR1 MDHEN and CDR2 SYDVKM. This chain's CDR3 is CASTPAGGSHGYTF. Here the CDR3 DNA reads TGTGCCAGCACCCCTGCGGGGGGCTCCCATGGCTACACCTTC.

V is TRBV6-1 and J is TRBJ1-1; D unresolved. Trimming shortened V by 4 bases and J by 0 bases, and 9 bases separated the two germline ends. The CDR3 length is 14 residues. Germline V CDR1 and CDR2: MNHNS, SASEGT. The CDR3 coding sequence is TGTGCCAGCAGTGCTCAGGCCATGAACACTGAAGCTTTCTTT. It specifies CASSAQAMNTEAFF.

The CDR3 loop reads CASSLDQGATQYF. The CDR3 coding sequence is TGTGCCAGCAGCCTGGACCAGGGTGCGACCCAGTACTTC. V usage is TRBV11-1 and J usage is TRBJ2-5; tentative D call: TRBD1 (5 bases). V was clipped by 5 bases and J by 7 bases, with 14 bases between them. The CDR3 totals 13 residues. Germline CDR1 reads SGHAT; CDR2 reads FQDESV (reference sequence).

This clone is a singleton in its sample. The chain joins TRBV7-8 to TRBJ2-7, with 9 bases that match TRBD2. In germline, CDR1 is SGHVS, CDR2 FQNEAQ. The length of the CDR3 is 14 residues. J gave up 6 bases and V 1 base, and 4 bases lay outside the gene matches. CDR3 DNA: TGTGCCAGCAGCTTAGATGGGACTAGCCGCGAGCAGTACTTC. It translates to CASSLDGTSREQYF. The complete variable domain, with remaining parts taken from reference TRBV7-8 and TRBJ2-7, reads GAGVSQSPRYKVAKRGQDVALRCDPISGHVSLFWYQQALGQGPEFLTYFQNEAQLDKSGLPSDRFFAERPEGSVSTLKIQRTQQEDSAVYLCASSLDGTSREQYFGPGTRLTVT.

The chain has TRBV5-4 and TRBJ2-1; 7 bases agree with TRBD2. The CDR3 is 15 residues long. Germline trimming cut 2 bases from V and 3 bases from J; bases unmatched to any gene: 5. Looked up from germline, CDR1 is SGHNT and CDR2 is YYREEE (reference sequence). The CDR3 reads CASSFALASYNEQFF. CDR3 DNA sequence: TGTGCCAGCAGCTTTGCACTAGCGAGCTACAATGAGCAGTTCTTC. The complete variable domain, with remaining parts taken from reference TRBV5-4 and TRBJ2-1, reads ETGVTQSPTHLIKTRGQQVTLRCSSQSGHNTVSWYQQALGQGPQFIFQYYREEENGRGNFPPRFSGLQFPNYSSELNVNALELDDSALYLCASSFALASYNEQFFGPGTRLTVL.

The J gene is TRBJ2-2, the V gene TRBV29-1; 10 positions agree with TRBD1. The junction had 8 bases not matched to a gene; V was cut back by 7 bases and J by 6 bases. Looked up from germline, CDR1 is SQVTM and CDR2 is ANQGSEA. The CDR3 totals 14 residues. The CDR3 coding sequence is TGCAGCGGGAGACAGGGGGCGGAAGCCGGGGAGCTGTTTTTT. This gives the protein CSGRQGAEAGELFF.

The chain combines TRBV27 with TRBJ2-3; D call uncertain. Trimming took 2 bases from V and 0 from J, leaving 9 bases between them. There are 15 residues in the CDR3. The germline CDR1 and CDR2 sequences are MNHEY and SMNVEV (reference sequence). Written as DNA, the CDR3 is TGTGCCAGCAGTTTACAACTTGCTAGCACAGATACGCAGTATTTT. The encoded protein is CASSLQLASTDTQYF.